This note documents a single T cell receptor (beta chain) sequence. The antigen is unknown. The repertoire was sequenced with immunoSEQ multiplex PCR; TCRdb's copy has only in-frame clones and lacks some. Among 440,000 or so clones listed, 90% were seen once. These data come from a study of Ad26.COV2.S vaccination and SARS-CoV-2 variants. This CDR3 comprises 14 residues. Germline V gene data show CDR1 as LNHDA and CDR2 as SQIVND (reference sequence). Trimming at V came to 5 bases and at J to 1 base, leaving 2 bases not matched to a gene. General observations from the study: Non-spike TCR breadth was similar in vaccine and placebo recipients.

Stated treatment: 19 received Ad26.COV2.S at low or high dose, single or two shots; roughly 5 received placebo; per-sample allocation not given. Sampling was done on day 63 after the first vaccine or placebo injection. Sample: peripheral blood, taken in a trial of Ad26.COV2.S vaccine versus placebo. The rearrangement uses TRBV19 and TRBJ2-4; 7 positions match TRBD1. The clonotype originates from a person between 18 and 65 years old who received the Ad26.COV2.S COVID-19 vaccine or a placebo. Here the CDR3 reads CASSSDRAKNIQYF. In DNA, the CDR3 is TGTGCCAGTAGTTCGGACAGGGCCAAAAACATTCAGTACTTC. Together with reference TRBV19 and TRBJ2-4, the CDR3 gives the full variable domain: DGGITQSPKYLFRKEGQNVTLSCEQNLNHDAMYWYRQDPGQGLRLIYYSQIVNDFQKGDIAEGYSVSREKKESFPLTVTSAQKNPTAFYLCASSSDRAKNIQYFGAGTRLSVL.